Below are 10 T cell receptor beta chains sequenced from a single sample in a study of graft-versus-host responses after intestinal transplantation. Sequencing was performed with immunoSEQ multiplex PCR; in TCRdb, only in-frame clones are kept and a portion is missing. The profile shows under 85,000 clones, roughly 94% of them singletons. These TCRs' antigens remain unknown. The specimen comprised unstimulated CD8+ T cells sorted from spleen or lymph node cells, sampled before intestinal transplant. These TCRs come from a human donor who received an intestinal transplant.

The CDR3 region has the DNA TGCGCCAGCAGCCAGCTTGGACAGGCTTCCTACGAGCAGTACTTC. It is translated as CASSQLGQASYEQYF. This chain uses TRBV4-1 with TRBJ2-7; 7 bases line up with TRBD1. CDR1 is MGHRA, CDR2 YSYEKL, per germline. V was clipped by 3 bases and J by 1 base; unmatched bases: 6. The CDR3 covers 15 residues.

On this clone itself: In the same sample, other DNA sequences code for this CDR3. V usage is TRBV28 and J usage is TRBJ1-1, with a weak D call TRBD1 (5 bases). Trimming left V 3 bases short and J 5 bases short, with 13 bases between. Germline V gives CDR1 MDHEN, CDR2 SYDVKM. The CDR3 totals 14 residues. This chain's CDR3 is CASSFSGGGTEAFF. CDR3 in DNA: TGTGCCAGCAGTTTTTCTGGGGGGGGGACTGAAGCTTTCTTT.

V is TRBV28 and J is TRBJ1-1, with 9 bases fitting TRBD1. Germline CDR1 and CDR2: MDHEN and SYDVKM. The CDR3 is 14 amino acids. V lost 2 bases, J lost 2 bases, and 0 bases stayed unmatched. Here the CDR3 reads CASSLTGGNTEAFF. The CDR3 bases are TGTGCCAGCAGTTTAACAGGGGGCAACACTGAAGCTTTCTTT.

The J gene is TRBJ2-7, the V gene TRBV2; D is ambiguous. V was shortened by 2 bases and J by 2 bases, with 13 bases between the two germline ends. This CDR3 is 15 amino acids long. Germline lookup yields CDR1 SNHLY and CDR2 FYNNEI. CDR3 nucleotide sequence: TGTGCCAGCAGTGAACCGGGCGACGGACCCTACGAGCAGTACTTC. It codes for CASSEPGDGPYEQYF.

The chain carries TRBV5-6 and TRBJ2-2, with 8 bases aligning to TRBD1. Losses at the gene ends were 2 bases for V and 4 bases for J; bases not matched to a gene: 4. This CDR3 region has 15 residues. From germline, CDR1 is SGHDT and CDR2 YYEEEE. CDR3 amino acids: CASSFGQGGTGELFF. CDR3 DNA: TGTGCCAGCAGCTTTGGACAGGGAGGCACCGGGGAGCTGTTTTTT.

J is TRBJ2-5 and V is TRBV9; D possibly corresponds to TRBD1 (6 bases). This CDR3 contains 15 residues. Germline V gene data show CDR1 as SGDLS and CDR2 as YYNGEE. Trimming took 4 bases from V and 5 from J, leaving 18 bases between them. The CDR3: CASSLRGGTGETQYF. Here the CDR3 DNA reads TGTGCCAGCAGCCTCCGAGGGGGAACGGGGGAGACCCAGTACTTC.

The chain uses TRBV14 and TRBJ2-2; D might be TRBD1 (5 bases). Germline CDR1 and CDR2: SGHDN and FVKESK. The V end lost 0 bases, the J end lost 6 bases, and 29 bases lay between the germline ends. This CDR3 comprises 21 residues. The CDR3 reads CASSQESLTRVPSLGSGELFF. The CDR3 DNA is TGTGCCAGCAGCCAAGAATCTTTAACCAGGGTTCCCTCCCTAGGGTCCGGGGAGCTGTTTTTT.

The CDR3 loop reads CSVVGTGQGLSEAFF. In DNA, the CDR3 is TGCAGCGTTGTGGGGACGGGACAGGGGCTCAGTGAAGCTTTCTTT. This sequence joins TRBV29-1 and TRBJ1-1, with TRBD1 matching 10 bases. Looked up from germline, CDR1 is SQVTM and CDR2 is ANQGSEA. Germline trimming cut 4 bases from V and 7 bases from J; bases unmatched to any gene: 12. The CDR3 length is 15 residues.

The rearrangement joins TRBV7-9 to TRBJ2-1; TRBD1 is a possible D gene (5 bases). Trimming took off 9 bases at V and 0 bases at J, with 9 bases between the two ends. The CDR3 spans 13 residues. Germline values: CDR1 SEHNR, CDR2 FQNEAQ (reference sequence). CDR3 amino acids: CASRQSSYNEQFF. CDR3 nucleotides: TGTGCCAGTAGACAGAGCTCCTACAATGAGCAGTTCTTC.

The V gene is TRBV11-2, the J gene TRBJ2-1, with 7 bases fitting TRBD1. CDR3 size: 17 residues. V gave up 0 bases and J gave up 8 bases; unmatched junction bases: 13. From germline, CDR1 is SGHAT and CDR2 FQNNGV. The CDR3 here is CASSLDRRQGGDHEQFF. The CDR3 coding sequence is TGTGCCAGCAGCTTAGATCGGAGACAGGGCGGTGACCATGAGCAGTTCTTC.